The sequence of this TCR beta chain was determined in a study of blood T cell repertoires in COVID-19. In the study overall: Acute and convalescent COVID-19 samples came from the United States, Italy and Spain.

Clones were sequenced by immunoSEQ multiplex PCR, and TCRdb holds only the in-frame ones, with some missing. The data contain a few hundred thousand clones, about nine tenths of them singletons. The sequence derives from a woman between 55 and 75 years old who had recovered from COVID-19. Sequenced sample: PBMCs or T cells enriched from blood (not recorded which).

The CDR3 region is CASSQPGYTEAFF. Written as DNA, the CDR3 is TGCGCCAGCAGCCAGCCAGGGTACACTGAAGCTTTCTTT. This rearrangement joins TRBV4-1 to TRBJ1-1; tentative D call: TRBD1 (5 bases). Germline CDR1 and CDR2: MGHRA and YSYEKL. V dropped 3 bases and J dropped 3 bases, with 8 bases sitting between them. The CDR3 is 13 residues long.